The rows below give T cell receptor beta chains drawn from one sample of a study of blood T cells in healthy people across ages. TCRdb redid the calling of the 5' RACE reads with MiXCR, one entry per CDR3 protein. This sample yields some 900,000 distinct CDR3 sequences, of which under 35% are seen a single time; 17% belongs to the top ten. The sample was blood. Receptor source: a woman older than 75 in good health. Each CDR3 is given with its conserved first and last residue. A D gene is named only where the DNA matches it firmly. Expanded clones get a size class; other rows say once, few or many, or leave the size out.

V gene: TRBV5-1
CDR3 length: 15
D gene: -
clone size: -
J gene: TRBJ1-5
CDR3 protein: CASSLEGHSNQPQHF
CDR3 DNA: TGCGCCAGCAGCTTGGAAGGACATAGCAATCAGCCCCAGCATTTT

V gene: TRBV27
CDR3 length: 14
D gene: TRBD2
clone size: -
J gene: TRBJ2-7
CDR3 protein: CASSSGTNPYEQYF
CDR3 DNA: TGTGCCAGCAGTTCGGGGACTAACCCATACGAGCAGTACTTC

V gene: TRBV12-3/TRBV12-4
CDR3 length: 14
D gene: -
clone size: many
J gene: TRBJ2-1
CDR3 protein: CASSFGAPANEQFF
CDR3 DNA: TGTGCCAGCAGTTTCGGTGCCCCAGCCAATGAGCAGTTCTTC

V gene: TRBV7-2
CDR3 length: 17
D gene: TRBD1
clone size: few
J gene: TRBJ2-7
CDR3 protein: CASSKDRVGYGNNEQYF
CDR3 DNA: TGTGCCAGCAGCAAAGACAGGGTTGGTTATGGTAACAATGAGCAGTACTTC

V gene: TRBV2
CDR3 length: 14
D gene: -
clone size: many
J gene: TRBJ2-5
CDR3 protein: CASIVVGRKETQYF
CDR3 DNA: TGTGCCAGCATCGTGGTGGGGCGAAAAGAGACCCAGTACTTC

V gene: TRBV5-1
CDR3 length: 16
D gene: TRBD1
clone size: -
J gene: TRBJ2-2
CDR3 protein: CASSPSDRVGTGELFF
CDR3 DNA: TGCGCCAGCAGCCCGAGCGACAGGGTCGGCACCGGGGAGCTGTTTTTT

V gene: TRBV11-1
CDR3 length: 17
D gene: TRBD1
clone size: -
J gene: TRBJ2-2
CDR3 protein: CASSLGPTMDRDGELFF
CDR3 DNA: TGTGCCAGCAGCTTAGGCCCCACAATGGACAGGGACGGGGAGCTGTTTTTT

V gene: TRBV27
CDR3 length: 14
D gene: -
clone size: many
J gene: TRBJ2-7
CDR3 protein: CASSLSYGAYEQYF
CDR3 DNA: TGTGCCAGCAGTTTATCGTACGGAGCCTACGAGCAGTACTTC

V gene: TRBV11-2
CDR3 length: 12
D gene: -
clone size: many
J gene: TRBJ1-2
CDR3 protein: CASSTFSYGYTF
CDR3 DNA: TGTGCCAGCAGCACCTTTTCCTATGGCTACACCTTC

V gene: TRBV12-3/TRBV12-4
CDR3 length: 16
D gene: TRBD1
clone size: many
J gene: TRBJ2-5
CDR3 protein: CASSSGQGWIKETQYF
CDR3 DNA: TGTGCCAGCAGTTCCGGACAGGGGTGGATAAAAGAGACCCAGTACTTC

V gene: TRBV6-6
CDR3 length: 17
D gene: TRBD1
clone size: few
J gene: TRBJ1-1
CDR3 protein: CASSYSQQGAFNTEAFF
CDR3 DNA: TGTGCCAGCAGTTACTCGCAACAGGGGGCTTTCAACACTGAAGCTTTCTTT

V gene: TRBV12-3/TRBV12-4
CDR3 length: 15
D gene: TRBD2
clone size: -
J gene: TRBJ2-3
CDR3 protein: CASRPQRGGTDTQYF
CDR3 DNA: TGTGCCAGCAGACCTCAGCGGGGGGGCACAGATACGCAGTATTTT

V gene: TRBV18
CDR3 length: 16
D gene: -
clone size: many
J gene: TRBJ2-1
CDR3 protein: CASSPPLGRSYNEQFF
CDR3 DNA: TGTGCCAGCTCACCACCTCTAGGGAGGTCCTACAATGAGCAGTTCTTC

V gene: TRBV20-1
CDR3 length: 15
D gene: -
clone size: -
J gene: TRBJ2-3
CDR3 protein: CSAPSRVQEPDTQYF
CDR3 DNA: TGCAGTGCCCCGAGCCGGGTTCAGGAGCCAGATACGCAGTATTTT

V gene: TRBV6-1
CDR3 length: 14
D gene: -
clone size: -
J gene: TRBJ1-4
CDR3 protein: CASSDTLSNEKLFF
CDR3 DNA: TGTGCCAGCAGTGATACATTGAGTAATGAAAAACTGTTTTTT

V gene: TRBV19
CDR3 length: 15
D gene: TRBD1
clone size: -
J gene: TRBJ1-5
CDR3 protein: CASSTRDRGVQPQHF
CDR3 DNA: TGTGCCAGTAGTACCCGGGACAGGGGCGTTCAGCCCCAGCATTTT

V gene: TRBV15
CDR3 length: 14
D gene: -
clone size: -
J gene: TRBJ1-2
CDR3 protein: CATSRDRDGYGYTF
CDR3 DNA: TGTGCCACCAGCAGAGATCGGGACGGTTATGGCTACACCTTC

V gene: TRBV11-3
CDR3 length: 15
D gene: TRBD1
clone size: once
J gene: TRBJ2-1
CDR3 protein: CASSDQGQINNEQFF
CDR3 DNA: TGTGCCAGCAGCGACCAGGGACAGATTAACAATGAGCAGTTCTTC

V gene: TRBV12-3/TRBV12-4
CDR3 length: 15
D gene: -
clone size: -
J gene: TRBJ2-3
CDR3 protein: CASSFGSLRTDVQYF
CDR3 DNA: TGTGCCAGCAGTTTCGGCAGCCTGAGAACAGATGTGCAGTATTTT

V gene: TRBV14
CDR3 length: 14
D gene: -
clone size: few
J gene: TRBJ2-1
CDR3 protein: CASSQERPGNEQFF
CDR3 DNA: TGTGCCAGCAGCCAAGAACGGCCAGGCAATGAGCAGTTCTTC

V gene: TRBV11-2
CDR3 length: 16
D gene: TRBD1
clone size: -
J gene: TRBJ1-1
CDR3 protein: CASSLRTGTMNTEAFF
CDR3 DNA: TGTGCCAGCAGCTTAAGGACAGGGACAATGAACACTGAAGCTTTCTTT

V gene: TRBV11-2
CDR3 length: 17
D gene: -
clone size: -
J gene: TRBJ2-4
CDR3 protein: CASSLVRGLRGKNIQYF
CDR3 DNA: TGTGCCAGCAGCTTAGTTCGGGGGCTGAGGGGCAAAAACATTCAGTACTTC

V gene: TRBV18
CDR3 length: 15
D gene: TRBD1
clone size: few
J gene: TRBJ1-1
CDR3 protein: CASSPLARGRAEAFF
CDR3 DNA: TGTGCCAGCTCACCGTTGGCAAGGGGGCGGGCTGAAGCTTTCTTT

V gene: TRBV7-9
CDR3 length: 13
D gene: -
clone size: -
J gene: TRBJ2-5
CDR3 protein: CASSLAGAHEQYF
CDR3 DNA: TGTGCCAGCAGCTTAGCCGGGGCCCATGAGCAGTACTTC

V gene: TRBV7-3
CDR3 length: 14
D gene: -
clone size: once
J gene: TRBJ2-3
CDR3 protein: CASSRDYPTGTQYF
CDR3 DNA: TGTGCCAGCAGCCGGGACTACCCCACAGGGACGCAGTATTTT

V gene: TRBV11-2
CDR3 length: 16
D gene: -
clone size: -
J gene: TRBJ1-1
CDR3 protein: CACSPGGWGMNTEAFF
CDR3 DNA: TGTGCCTGCAGCCCCGGCGGGTGGGGGATGAACACTGAAGCTTTCTTT

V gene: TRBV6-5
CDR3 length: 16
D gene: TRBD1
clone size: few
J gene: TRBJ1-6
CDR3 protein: CASRTGQGINNSPLHF
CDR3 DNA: TGTGCCAGCAGGACGGGACAGGGCATAAATAATTCACCCCTCCACTTT

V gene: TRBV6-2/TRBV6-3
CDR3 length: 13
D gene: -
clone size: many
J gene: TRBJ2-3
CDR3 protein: CASRKNGEDTQYF
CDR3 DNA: TGTGCCAGCAGAAAAAACGGGGAAGATACGCAGTATTTT

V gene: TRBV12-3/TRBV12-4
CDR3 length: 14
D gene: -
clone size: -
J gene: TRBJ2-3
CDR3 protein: CASSSGGRTDVQYF
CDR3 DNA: TGTGCCAGCAGTTCAGGAGGTAGAACAGATGTGCAGTATTTT

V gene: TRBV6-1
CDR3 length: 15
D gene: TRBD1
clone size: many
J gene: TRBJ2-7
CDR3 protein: CASSVPGTGKFEQYF
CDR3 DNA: TGTGCCAGCAGTGTTCCCGGGACAGGGAAATTCGAGCAGTACTTC

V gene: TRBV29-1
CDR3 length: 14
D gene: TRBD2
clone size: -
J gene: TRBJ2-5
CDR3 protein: CSVDLAGAQETQYF
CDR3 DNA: TGCAGCGTTGATTTAGCGGGAGCACAAGAGACCCAGTACTTC

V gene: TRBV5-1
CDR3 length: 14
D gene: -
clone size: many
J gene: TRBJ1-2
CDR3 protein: CASSLEARYYGYTF
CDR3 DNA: TGCGCCAGCAGCTTGGAGGCCCGGTATTATGGCTACACCTTC

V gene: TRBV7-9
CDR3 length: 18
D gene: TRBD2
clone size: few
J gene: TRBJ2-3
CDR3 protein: CASSLFRSRGGAVDTQYF
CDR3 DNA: TGTGCCAGCAGCTTGTTTCGGAGTCGCGGGGGGGCCGTAGATACGCAGTATTTT

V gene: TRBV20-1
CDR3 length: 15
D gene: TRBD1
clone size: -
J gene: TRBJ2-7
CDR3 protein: CSASRDRVSSGEQYF
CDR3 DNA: TGCAGTGCTAGCCGGGACAGGGTCAGTTCTGGGGAGCAGTACTTC

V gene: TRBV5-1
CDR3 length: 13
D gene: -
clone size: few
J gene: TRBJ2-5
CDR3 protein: CASRVSRGETQYF
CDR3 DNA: TGCGCCAGCAGGGTTTCCAGGGGAGAGACCCAGTACTTC

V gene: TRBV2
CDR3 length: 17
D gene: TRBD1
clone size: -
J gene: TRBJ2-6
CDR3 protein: CASSLETGVPGANVLTF
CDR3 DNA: TGTGCCAGCAGTTTGGAGACAGGGGTCCCTGGGGCCAACGTCCTGACTTTC

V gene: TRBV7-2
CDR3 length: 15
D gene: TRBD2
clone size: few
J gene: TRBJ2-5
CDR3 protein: CASSLTSGTQGTQYF
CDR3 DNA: TGTGCCAGCAGTCTGACTAGCGGGACCCAGGGGACCCAGTACTTC

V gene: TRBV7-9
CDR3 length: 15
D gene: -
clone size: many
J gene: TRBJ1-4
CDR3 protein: CASSPPSATNEKLFF
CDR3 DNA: TGTGCCAGCAGTCCACCCAGTGCAACTAATGAAAAACTGTTTTTT

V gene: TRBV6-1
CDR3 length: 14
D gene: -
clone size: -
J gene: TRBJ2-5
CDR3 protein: CASKGQGLNNEQYF
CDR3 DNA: TGTGCCAGCAAAGGGCAGGGCCTGAACAATGAGCAGTACTTC

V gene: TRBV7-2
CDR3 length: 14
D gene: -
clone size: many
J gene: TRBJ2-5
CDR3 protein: CASSSRDGRGYQYF
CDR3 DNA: TGTGCCAGCAGCTCGCGGGACGGACGGGGTTACCAGTACTTC